This T cell receptor (beta chain) was observed in a study of read filtering for tumor transcriptome and immune sequencing. Molecular barcoded adaptors covering alpha/delta and beta/gamma chains were used on 400 ng RNA. TCRdb fed the reads into MiXCR, producing one record per CDR3 protein. The sample lists around 50,000 distinct CDR3 sequences, over 9% occurring once. This clonotype was detected ten times or more. Deletions cut 5 bases from V and 5 bases from J, with 6 bases between. The CDR3 is 11 residues long. The germline gives CDR1 SEHNR, CDR2 FQNEAQ (reference sequence). The TCR comes from a donor aged 40 or older with multiple myeloma. This chain joins TRBV7-9 and TRBJ2-5; D is undetermined. The sample consisted of a population of CD138-negative cells sorted from bone marrow. The CDR3 sequence: CASSPQETQYF. CDR3 nucleotide sequence: TGTGCCAGCAGCCCACAGGAGACCCAGTACTTC.